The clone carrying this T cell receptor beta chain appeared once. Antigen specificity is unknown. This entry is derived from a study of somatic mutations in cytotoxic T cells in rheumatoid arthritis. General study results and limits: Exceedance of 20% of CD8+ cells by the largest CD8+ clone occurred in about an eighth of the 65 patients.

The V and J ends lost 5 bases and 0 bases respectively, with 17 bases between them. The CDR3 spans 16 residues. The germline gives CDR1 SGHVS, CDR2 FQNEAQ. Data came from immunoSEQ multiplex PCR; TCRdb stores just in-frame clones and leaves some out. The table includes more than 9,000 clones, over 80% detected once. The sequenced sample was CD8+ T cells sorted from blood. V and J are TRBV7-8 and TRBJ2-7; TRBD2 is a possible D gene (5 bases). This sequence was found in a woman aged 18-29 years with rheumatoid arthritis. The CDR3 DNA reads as TGTGCCAGCAGCCCTAACCGGGGAGCGAGCTCCTACGAGCAGTACTTC. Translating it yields CASSPNRGASSYEQYF.